This TCR beta chain was retrieved from a study of T cells in Graves' hyperthyroidism and ophthalmopathy. Germline values: CDR1 LGHDT, CDR2 YNNKEL (reference sequence). The CDR3 has 15 residues. V gave up 4 bases and J gave up 5 bases; unmatched junction bases: 10. Using RNA transcripts as the source, TCR beta CDR3 regions were amplified. During a first-round RT-PCR of the TCR CDR3, the HTBI primer set was used. TCRdb independently ran MiXCR on the multiplex PCR reads; one entry per CDR3 protein. The sample consists of over 250,000 distinct CDR3 sequences, 25% of them appearing once. In this sample, this clonotype turned up many times. A patient was excluded if there was uncontrolled infection, other autoimmune disease, pregnancy or lactation.

The chain recombines TRBV3-1 with TRBJ1-1; 7 nucleotides agree with TRBD1. This TCR derives from a middle-aged man with Graves' hyperthyroidism that later progressed to Graves' ophthalmopathy. The sequenced material came from blood. The CDR3 bases are TGTGCCAGCAGCCCACCCACCGGGACAGATACTGAAGCTTTCTTT. It yields the protein CASSPPTGTDTEAFF. Full variable domain (remainder filled in from reference TRBV3-1 and TRBJ1-1): DTAVSQTPKYLVTQMGNDKSIKCEQNLGHDTMYWYKQDSKKFLKIMFSYNNKELIINETVPNRFSPKSPDKAHLNLHINSLELGDSAVYFCASSPPTGTDTEAFFGQGTRLTVV.